This record covers a single T cell receptor (beta chain). The antigen is undetermined. The entry originates in a study of T-cell reconstitution after alpha-beta-depleted transplantation in children. The CDR3 has 13 residues. In germline, CDR1 is SGHRS, CDR2 YFSETQ. V dropped 6 bases and J dropped 0 bases, with 6 bases sitting between them. Broader study findings: There were some patients whose high TCRbeta diversity at day 60 came from surviving recipient T cells and thymic progenitors. Reportedly, alpha-beta T cells present about two months post-transplant originated from several hundred expanded clones of graft origin. Counts and diversity of T cells one year after transplant came mostly from newly produced T cells.

Preparation of the TCRbeta library used unique molecular identifiers. Each CDR3 protein gets one entry after TCRdb re-called the PCR reads with MiXCR. The data contain some 840,000 distinct CDR3 sequences, less than 20% of them singletons. Sequencing was performed on PBMCs, mostly from graft donor cells, taken 360 days after TCRalphabeta/CD19-depleted stem cell transplant. This chain links TRBV5-1 with TRBJ2-2; possibly TRBD2 for D (5 bases). The receptor was isolated from a male patient younger than 18 who had a stem cell transplant for acute lymphoblastic leukemia, so the T cells may come from the graft donor. CDR3 loop: CASTGSNTGELFF. CDR3 sequence (DNA): TGCGCCAGCACGGGGTCGAACACCGGGGAGCTGTTTTTT.